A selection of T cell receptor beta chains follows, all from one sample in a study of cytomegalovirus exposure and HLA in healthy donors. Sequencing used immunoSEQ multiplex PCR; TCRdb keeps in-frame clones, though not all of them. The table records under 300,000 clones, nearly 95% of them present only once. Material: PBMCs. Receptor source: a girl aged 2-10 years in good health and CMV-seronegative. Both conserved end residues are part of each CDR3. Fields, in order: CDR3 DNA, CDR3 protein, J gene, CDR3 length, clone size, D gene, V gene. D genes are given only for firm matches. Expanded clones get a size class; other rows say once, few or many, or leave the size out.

CDR3nt: TGTGCCAGCAGCCTACAGGGGGCCAAAAACATTCAGTACTTC
CDR3aa: CASSLQGAKNIQYF
j_gene: TRBJ2-4
len: 14
abundance: -
d_gene: TRBD1
v_gene: TRBV27

CDR3nt: TGCAGCGTTTGGGGTCCCCCGGGAGGTTCAGAAGAGACCCAGTACTTC
CDR3aa: CSVWGPPGGSEETQYF
j_gene: TRBJ2-5
len: 16
abundance: -
d_gene: TRBD2
v_gene: TRBV29-1

CDR3nt: TGTGCCAGCAGCGTAGGTACCGGAGAGACCCAGTACTTC
CDR3aa: CASSVGTGETQYF
j_gene: TRBJ2-5
len: 13
abundance: -
d_gene: -
v_gene: TRBV9

CDR3nt: TGCGCCAGCAGCTTGGCCGCGGGACAGGGGTCAGATACGCAGTATTTT
CDR3aa: CASSLAAGQGSDTQYF
j_gene: TRBJ2-3
len: 16
abundance: -
d_gene: TRBD1
v_gene: TRBV5-1

CDR3nt: TGTGCCAGCTCACCACTAGCGGGGAACCAAGAGACCCAGTACTTC
CDR3aa: CASSPLAGNQETQYF
j_gene: TRBJ2-5
len: 15
abundance: once
d_gene: TRBD2
v_gene: TRBV18

CDR3nt: TGTGCCAGCAGTCGCCACGAGCAGTACTTC
CDR3aa: CASSRHEQYF
j_gene: TRBJ2-7
len: 10
abundance: -
d_gene: -
v_gene: TRBV28

CDR3nt: TGTGCCAGCAGCCCCCCTGGTGGGGGGACTAGCGGGAGGGCCTTATACAATGAGCAGTTCTTC
CDR3aa: CASSPPGGGTSGRALYNEQFF
j_gene: TRBJ2-1
len: 21
abundance: -
d_gene: TRBD2
v_gene: TRBV14

CDR3nt: TGTGCCAGCAGCTTCTCGTCAGGGCTCTCCTACGAGCAGTACTTC
CDR3aa: CASSFSSGLSYEQYF
j_gene: TRBJ2-7
len: 15
abundance: -
d_gene: -
v_gene: TRBV5-4

CDR3nt: TGTGCCTGGAGTGTGGCGGGCCGGGAGCTGTTTTTT
CDR3aa: CAWSVAGRELFF
j_gene: TRBJ2-2
len: 12
abundance: few
d_gene: -
v_gene: TRBV30

CDR3nt: TGTGCCAGCAGCTCTCAACAGCTAAATTCACCCCTCCACTTT
CDR3aa: CASSSQQLNSPLHF
j_gene: TRBJ1-6
len: 14
abundance: -
d_gene: -
v_gene: TRBV5-6

CDR3nt: TGCGCCAGCAGCCAACTTCGGGACACCGGGGAGCTGTTTTTT
CDR3aa: CASSQLRDTGELFF
j_gene: TRBJ2-2
len: 14
abundance: -
d_gene: -
v_gene: TRBV4-1

CDR3nt: TGCGCCAGCAGCCACGGGGACAGGGATATTCAGCCCCAGCATTTT
CDR3aa: CASSHGDRDIQPQHF
j_gene: TRBJ1-5
len: 15
abundance: -
d_gene: TRBD1
v_gene: TRBV4-1

CDR3nt: TGTGCCAGCAGTTACCTCGGGCAGGGGGGTGAAGCTTTCTTT
CDR3aa: CASSYLGQGGEAFF
j_gene: TRBJ1-1
len: 14
abundance: -
d_gene: TRBD1
v_gene: TRBV6-6

CDR3nt: TGTGCCAGCAGCTTAGCCCCAGCGGGAGGGACCTACAATGAGCAGTTCTTC
CDR3aa: CASSLAPAGGTYNEQFF
j_gene: TRBJ2-1
len: 17
abundance: -
d_gene: TRBD2
v_gene: TRBV7-6

CDR3nt: TGTGCCATCAGTGACGGTTCAACGGTGGAGACCCAGTACTTC
CDR3aa: CAISDGSTVETQYF
j_gene: TRBJ2-5
len: 14
abundance: -
d_gene: -
v_gene: TRBV10-3

CDR3nt: TGTGCCACCAGCATAGGGGGCGGGGTCCAAGAGACCCAGTACTTC
CDR3aa: CATSIGGGVQETQYF
j_gene: TRBJ2-5
len: 15
abundance: -
d_gene: -
v_gene: TRBV15

CDR3nt: TGCGCCAGCAGCTTGGACAGATCTACTAGCACAGATACGCAGTATTTT
CDR3aa: CASSLDRSTSTDTQYF
j_gene: TRBJ2-3
len: 16
abundance: -
d_gene: -
v_gene: TRBV5-1

CDR3nt: TGTGCCAGCAGTTTACTCCAGCAGTGGATAGCGGGGGGGAACACCGGGGAGCTGTTTTTT
CDR3aa: CASSLLQQWIAGGNTGELFF
j_gene: TRBJ2-2
len: 20
abundance: -
d_gene: TRBD2
v_gene: TRBV27

CDR3nt: TGTGCCAGCAGCCCCTGGCCTAGCGGGAGACAAGAGACCCAGTACTTC
CDR3aa: CASSPWPSGRQETQYF
j_gene: TRBJ2-5
len: 16
abundance: -
d_gene: TRBD2
v_gene: TRBV7-6

CDR3nt: TGCGCCAGCAGCCGGGGACTAGCGATGAACACCGGGGAGCTGTTTTTT
CDR3aa: CASSRGLAMNTGELFF
j_gene: TRBJ2-2
len: 16
abundance: -
d_gene: TRBD2
v_gene: TRBV5-1

CDR3nt: TGTGCCAGCTCACCGTTGGGGGGGTGGAACGAGCAGTACTTC
CDR3aa: CASSPLGGWNEQYF
j_gene: TRBJ2-7
len: 14
abundance: -
d_gene: TRBD2
v_gene: TRBV18

CDR3nt: TGTGCCAGCAGCCTAGAGACAGGCCCCTACGAGCAGTACTTC
CDR3aa: CASSLETGPYEQYF
j_gene: TRBJ2-7
len: 14
abundance: medium-sized
d_gene: -
v_gene: TRBV7-9

CDR3nt: TGCGCCAGCAGCTTGGCCCCTAGCGGGGAGTTATACGAGCAGTACTTC
CDR3aa: CASSLAPSGELYEQYF
j_gene: TRBJ2-7
len: 16
abundance: few
d_gene: TRBD2
v_gene: TRBV5-1

CDR3nt: TGTGCCAGCAGTTCGCCCAGAGCGGGAGGTTTCAGGGAGCAGTACTTC
CDR3aa: CASSSPRAGGFREQYF
j_gene: TRBJ2-7
len: 16
abundance: -
d_gene: TRBD2
v_gene: TRBV27

CDR3nt: TGCGCCAGCAGCTTGGAGGGGTTTGGGACAACAAACTATGGCTACACCTTC
CDR3aa: CASSLEGFGTTNYGYTF
j_gene: TRBJ1-2
len: 17
abundance: -
d_gene: -
v_gene: TRBV5-1

CDR3nt: TGCGCCAGCAGCTTGGACCCTCCTCGTAGCGGCCCCTACAATGAGCAGTTCTTC
CDR3aa: CASSLDPPRSGPYNEQFF
j_gene: TRBJ2-1
len: 18
abundance: -
d_gene: -
v_gene: TRBV5-1

CDR3nt: TGTGCCAGTAGTACTAGGCCTCCAACTAATGAAAAACTGTTTTTT
CDR3aa: CASSTRPPTNEKLFF
j_gene: TRBJ1-4
len: 15
abundance: -
d_gene: -
v_gene: TRBV19

CDR3nt: TGCATGGCAGGGGAGAACACTGAAGCTTTCTTT
CDR3aa: CMAGENTEAFF
j_gene: TRBJ1-1
len: 11
abundance: -
d_gene: -
v_gene: TRBV29-1

CDR3nt: TGTGCCAGCAGCTTATCCACGGACAGGGGGCGATCACCCCTCCACTTT
CDR3aa: CASSLSTDRGRSPLHF
j_gene: TRBJ1-6
len: 16
abundance: -
d_gene: TRBD1
v_gene: TRBV11-2

CDR3nt: TGTGCCAGCAGCACCAGTGTTCCGGGGACCCAGTACTTC
CDR3aa: CASSTSVPGTQYF
j_gene: TRBJ2-5
len: 13
abundance: -
d_gene: -
v_gene: TRBV13

CDR3nt: TGTGCCAGCAGCTTAATTAGCTGGCAGTGGAATTCACCCCTCCACTTT
CDR3aa: CASSLISWQWNSPLHF
j_gene: TRBJ1-6
len: 16
abundance: -
d_gene: -
v_gene: TRBV7-9

CDR3nt: TGCGCCAGCAGCTTGGGACAATCGAACACTGAAGCTTTCTTT
CDR3aa: CASSLGQSNTEAFF
j_gene: TRBJ1-1
len: 14
abundance: -
d_gene: -
v_gene: TRBV5-1

CDR3nt: TGTGCCAGCTCACCCAGCGGGTGGGGCGCAGATACGCAGTATTTT
CDR3aa: CASSPSGWGADTQYF
j_gene: TRBJ2-3
len: 15
abundance: -
d_gene: -
v_gene: TRBV18

CDR3nt: TGTGCCAGCAGTTATCCGCCCGGGGACTATAATTCACCCCTCCACTTT
CDR3aa: CASSYPPGDYNSPLHF
j_gene: TRBJ1-6
len: 16
abundance: -
d_gene: -
v_gene: TRBV6-6

CDR3nt: TGTGCCAGCAGCTACGGGACTAGTTACAATGAGCAGTTCTTC
CDR3aa: CASSYGTSYNEQFF
j_gene: TRBJ2-1
len: 14
abundance: -
d_gene: TRBD2
v_gene: TRBV5-6

CDR3nt: TGTGCCAGCAGTTACTCAGGGGAGGGAACAGAAGCTTTCTTT
CDR3aa: CASSYSGEGTEAFF
j_gene: TRBJ1-1
len: 14
abundance: -
d_gene: -
v_gene: TRBV6-5

CDR3nt: TGCAGTGGGGGCCTCCGGGGCCTACCGGATGGTGAGCAGTTCTTC
CDR3aa: CSGGLRGLPDGEQFF
j_gene: TRBJ2-1
len: 15
abundance: -
d_gene: -
v_gene: TRBV29-1

CDR3nt: TGTGCCAGCAGTGTTCTGGGACAGGGGTCCTCTGGGGCCAACGTCCTGACTTTC
CDR3aa: CASSVLGQGSSGANVLTF
j_gene: TRBJ2-6
len: 18
abundance: once
d_gene: TRBD1
v_gene: TRBV6-1

CDR3nt: TGTGCCATCAGTGGGGGGGAACAGCCCAACACTGAAGCTTTCTTT
CDR3aa: CAISGGEQPNTEAFF
j_gene: TRBJ1-1
len: 15
abundance: few
d_gene: -
v_gene: TRBV10-3